The 30 T cell receptor beta chains presented below share a single source sample, sequenced in a study of shared clonotypes between healthy human individuals. The method was immunoSEQ multiplex PCR; TCRdb's version includes in-frame clones alone and lacks a portion of them. In the table there are about 470,000 clones, about 85% of which are singletons. Material for sequencing was PBMCs. The receptors come from a woman in her thirties or forties in good health. Some clones in this sample may be carry-over from other donors' samples.

The J gene is TRBJ1-4, the V gene TRBV29-1, with TRBD1 as a possible D gene (6 bases). This CDR3 contains 14 residues. Trimming cost V 0 bases and J 4 bases, with 9 bases left between them. Per the germline V gene, CDR1 is SQVTM and CDR2 is ANQGSEA. CDR3 region: CSVEDPGDNEKLFF. The CDR3 DNA sequence: TGCAGCGTTGAAGATCCAGGGGATAATGAAAAACTGTTTTTT.

This sequence joins TRBV27 and TRBJ1-1; D is undetermined. V was cut by 3 bases and J by 3 bases, with 17 bases left in between. Germline values: CDR1 MNHEY, CDR2 SMNVEV (reference sequence). This CDR3 region has 16 residues. CDR3 in amino acids: CASSLSVDEVDTEAFF. The CDR3 DNA follows: TGTGCCAGCAGTTTGTCAGTAGACGAGGTGGACACTGAAGCTTTCTTT.

This clone was seen repeatedly, ten times or more. The chain carries TRBV11-2 and TRBJ2-7, with 8 positions matching TRBD2. The CDR3 runs 15 residues. The trim removed 5 bases at V and 3 bases at J, leaving 9 bases unmatched. Germline assignment: CDR1 SGHAT and CDR2 FQNNGV. The chain's CDR3 is CASSLTSGSGYEQYF. In DNA, the CDR3 is TGTGCCAGCAGCCTCACTAGCGGCTCAGGCTACGAGCAGTACTTC.

The chain employs TRBV7-2 and TRBJ2-1; D perhaps matches TRBD2 (5 bases). CDR3 length equals 16 residues. V lost 0 bases and J lost 4, with 13 bases in between. The germline CDR1 and CDR2 sequences are SGHTA and FQGNSA. Here the CDR3 DNA reads TGTGCCAGCAGCTTAGCGGGAGAGTACCCTTACAATGAGCAGTTCTTC. Translating it yields CASSLAGEYPYNEQFF.

With respect to this clone: The same CDR3 can be traced to other DNA sequences in this sample. This chain joins TRBV11-2 and TRBJ2-7; 10 bases match TRBD1. Germline V lookup: CDR1 SGHAT, CDR2 FQNNGV. CDR3 length: 15 amino acids. J lost 3 bases, V lost 6 bases, and 8 bases had no gene match. CDR3 sequence reads: CASSGQGQGIYEQYF. The CDR3 DNA reads TGTGCCAGCAGTGGCCAGGGACAGGGGATCTACGAGCAGTACTTC. The variable domain in full, with the rest retrieved from reference TRBV11-2 and TRBJ2-7, is EAGVAQSPRYKIIEKRQSVAFWCNPISGHATLYWYQQILGQGPKLLIQFQNNGVVDDSQLPKDRFSAERLKGVDSTLKIQPAKLEDSAVYLCASSGQGQGIYEQYFGPGTRLTVT.

V is TRBV7-9 and J is TRBJ2-3, with D uncertain. Germline CDR1 SEHNR, CDR2 FQNEAQ (reference sequence). This CDR3 comprises 13 residues. V was cut by 5 bases and J by 3 bases, with 9 bases left in between. The CDR3 DNA reads TGTGCCAGCAGCCACTTTGGTACAGATACGCAGTATTTT. It yields the protein CASSHFGTDTQYF.

This clone was observed a few times. The chain employs TRBV5-1 and TRBJ2-6; maybe TRBD1 (5 bases). Trimming took off 0 bases at V and 1 base at J, with 11 bases between the two ends. Germline loops: CDR1 SGHRS, CDR2 YFSETQ. The CDR3 runs 17 residues. CDR3 sequence reads: CASSLVGRASGANVLTF. CDR3 nucleotides: TGCGCCAGCAGCTTGGTCGGCAGGGCGTCTGGGGCCAACGTCCTGACTTTC.

The V gene is TRBV11-2, the J gene TRBJ2-1, with TRBD2 matching over 11 bases. Trimming at V came to 6 bases and at J to 4 bases, leaving 5 bases not matched to a gene. The CDR3 loop spans 15 amino acids. Germline loops: CDR1 SGHAT, CDR2 FQNNGV. CDR3 amino acids: CASRTGLAEYNEQFF. The DNA for the CDR3 is TGTGCCAGCAGGACGGGACTAGCGGAGTACAATGAGCAGTTCTTC. The full variable domain, in which reference TRBV11-2 and TRBJ2-1 provide the parts outside the CDR3, is EAGVAQSPRYKIIEKRQSVAFWCNPISGHATLYWYQQILGQGPKLLIQFQNNGVVDDSQLPKDRFSAERLKGVDSTLKIQPAKLEDSAVYLCASRTGLAEYNEQFFGPGTRLTVL.

The chain couples TRBV6-5 to TRBJ2-1; a weak D match, TRBD2 (6 bases). This CDR3 has 15 residues. The V and J ends lost 5 bases and 7 bases respectively, with 18 bases between them. Germline V gives CDR1 MNHEY, CDR2 SVGAGI. The CDR3 DNA reads as TGTGCCAGCAGTAGTGCCGGGACTCACCGTAATGAGCAGTTCTTC. This codes for CASSSAGTHRNEQFF.

A remark on this clone: The junction and the germline gene differ at one end; a read error may be behind it. The genes are TRBV6-5 and TRBJ1-1; D might be TRBD1 (5 bases). This CDR3 contains 9 residues. CDR1 is MNHEY and CDR2 is SVGAGI in the germline V gene. CDR3 loop: CASSDWGNF. For the CDR3, the DNA is TGTGCCAGCAGTGATTGGGGGAACTTT.

The chain combines TRBV30 with TRBJ2-5; D not resolved. V gave up 4 bases and J gave up 2 bases, with 8 bases separating them. Germline lookup yields CDR1 GTSNPN and CDR2 SVGIG (reference sequence). CDR3 length: 12 residues. CDR3 bases: TGTGCCTGGAACGACAAACAAGAGACCCAGTACTTC. This codes for CAWNDKQETQYF.

The chain recombines TRBV28 with TRBJ1-5; weak D call: TRBD1 (5 bases). CDR3 length: 14 residues. The ends were cut back, 6 bases at V and 6 bases at J, with 15 bases in the middle. Germline CDR1 is MDHEN and CDR2 is SYDVKM. The CDR3 reads CASSKVGGGQPQHF. The CDR3 DNA reads TGTGCCAGCAGCAAGGTGGGGGGAGGTCAGCCCCAGCATTTT.

This chain links TRBV5-5 with TRBJ2-7; D remains unclear. CDR3 length: 13 amino acids. Trimming took off 4 bases at V and 7 bases at J, with 15 bases between the two ends. The germline V gene has CDR1 SGHKS and CDR2 YYEKEE (reference sequence). The CDR3 region has the DNA TGTGCCAGCAGCCAGTTTAGGTCGGAGGAGCAGTACTTC. It translates to CASSQFRSEEQYF.

In regard to this clone: Other DNA variants within this sample encode the same CDR3. This chain connects TRBV7-2 to TRBJ1-2; D might be TRBD1 (5 bases). Germline lookup yields CDR1 SGHTA and CDR2 FQGNSA. CDR3 length equals 15 residues. V gave up 5 bases and J gave up 0 bases, with 13 bases separating them. In nucleotides, the CDR3 is TGTGCCAGCAGCATCAACCGGGACTCTAACTATGGCTACACCTTC. It encodes CASSINRDSNYGYTF.

The chain is built from TRBV28 and TRBJ2-7; 11 bases align to TRBD1. V shed 4 bases and J 0 bases; nucleotides not matched to a gene: 5. This CDR3 is 16 amino acids long. Germline V CDR1 and CDR2: MDHEN, SYDVKM. The CDR3 region is CASSSPGTGGSYEQYF. In DNA form, the CDR3 reads TGTGCCAGCAGTTCTCCCGGGACAGGGGGCTCCTACGAGCAGTACTTC.

This clone has a single count. The chain has TRBV9 and TRBJ2-2; TRBD2 matches at 8 bases. In germline, CDR1 is SGDLS, CDR2 YYNGEE. With V trimmed by 6 bases and J by 7 bases, 5 bases remained unmatched. The CDR3 spans 13 residues. The CDR3 sequence is CASTYSGNGELFF. CDR3 sequence (DNA): TGTGCCAGCACCTATAGCGGGAACGGGGAGCTGTTTTTT.

V gene TRBV20-1 combines with J gene TRBJ2-7, with a possible D match to TRBD1 (5 bases). Trimming took 2 bases from V and 6 from J, leaving 8 bases between them. This CDR3 has 11 residues. Germline CDR1 DFQATT, CDR2 SNEGSKA (reference sequence). CDR3 residues: CSARPGFEQYF. As DNA, the CDR3 is TGCAGTGCTAGACCAGGGTTCGAGCAGTACTTC.

In nucleotides, the CDR3 is TGCGCCAGCAGCTCCGGACAGGGCTACAATGAGCAGTTCTTC. This gives the protein CASSSGQGYNEQFF. V is TRBV5-1 and J is TRBJ2-1, with 8 bases lining up with TRBD1. The CDR3 length is 14 residues. J was trimmed by 3 bases and V by 3 bases; bases with no gene match: 2. The germline V gene has CDR1 SGHRS and CDR2 YFSETQ.

This chain links TRBV7-2 with TRBJ2-1; 12 positions agree with TRBD1. CDR3 length equals 16 residues. V lost 1 base and J lost 8; bases outside the gene matches: 6. Germline V CDR1 and CDR2: SGHTA, FQGNSA. The CDR3 nucleotides read TGTGCCAGCAGCTTAGTCGGGACAGGGGGCTGGGATGAGCAGTTCTTC. Translating gives CASSLVGTGGWDEQFF.

The chain carries TRBV28 and TRBJ1-1; 9 positions match TRBD1. CDR3 length: 13 residues. V lost 7 bases, J lost 4 bases, and 4 bases stayed unmatched. The germline V gene encodes CDR1 MDHEN and CDR2 SYDVKM. CDR3 bases: TGTGCCAGCACCGCGGACAGGGGCACTGAAGCTTTCTTT. Residues: CASTADRGTEAFF.

The V call is TRBV28, the J call TRBJ1-2, with TRBD1 identical over 8 bases. CDR1 is MDHEN and CDR2 is SYDVKM in the germline V gene. V gave up 5 bases and J gave up 8 bases; unmatched junction bases: 7. The CDR3 has 13 amino acids. CDR3 DNA sequence: TGTGCCAGCAGTCATAACGACAGGGGAGGCTACACCTTC. This sequence encodes CASSHNDRGGYTF.

This clone was recorded once. The chain recombines TRBV7-8 with TRBJ2-7; D gene unclear. Trimming removed 2 bases from V and 3 bases from J, with 2 bases in between. The germline CDR1 and CDR2 sequences are SGHVS and FQNEAQ. The CDR3 consists of 11 residues. This CDR3 is CASSLNYEQYF. The CDR3 nucleotides are TGTGCCAGCAGCTTAAACTACGAGCAGTACTTC.

The gene calls are TRBV7-2 and TRBJ1-5; a weak D match, TRBD1 (5 bases). Germline V gene sequence: CDR1 SGHTA, CDR2 FQGNSA. CDR3 length: 18 amino acids. The germline V and J ends were trimmed by 1 base and 3 bases, with 19 bases remaining between them. The CDR3 spells CASSLVLQVGRPNQPQHF. CDR3 in DNA: TGTGCCAGCAGCTTAGTTCTTCAAGTGGGACGACCCAATCAGCCCCAGCATTTT.

This sequence joins TRBV6-5 and TRBJ1-1, with D possibly being TRBD1 (6 bases). Germline-derived CDR1 and CDR2 are MNHEY and SVGAGI. This CDR3 region has 13 residues. V shed 6 bases and J shed 8 bases, with 16 bases lying between them. This chain's CDR3 is CASSDPLGGEAFF. In nucleotides, the CDR3 is TGTGCCAGCAGCGATCCCCTAGGGGGGGAAGCTTTCTTT.

This rearrangement joins TRBV7-3 to TRBJ1-1, with D unresolved. In germline, CDR1 is SGHTA, CDR2 FQGTGA. The CDR3 sequence is 14 residues long. Trimming shortened V by 1 base and J by 1 base, and 7 bases separated the two germline ends. The CDR3 is CASSLIGENTEAFF. The CDR3 bases are TGTGCCAGCAGCTTAATTGGAGAGAACACTGAAGCTTTCTTT. Looking up the rest from reference TRBV7-3 and TRBJ1-1 gives the full variable domain: GAGVSQTPSNKVTEKGKYVELRCDPISGHTALYWYRQSLGQGPEFLIYFQGTGAADDSGLPNDRFFAVRPEGSVSTLKIQRTERGDSAVYLCASSLIGENTEAFFGQGTRLTVV.

This sequence joins TRBV2 and TRBJ2-7; D gene ambiguous. This CDR3 contains 13 residues. Per the germline V gene, CDR1 is SNHLY and CDR2 is FYNNEI. Trimming cost V 3 bases and J 2 bases, with 8 bases left between them. The CDR3 DNA reads as TGTGCCAGCAGTGACAAGTCACCCTACGAGCAGTACTTC. Its protein product is CASSDKSPYEQYF.

This clone was detected once. The V gene is TRBV4-3, the J gene TRBJ2-2; 9 bases agree with TRBD1. Germline CDR1 reads LGHNA; CDR2 reads YSLEER. V trimming: 4 bases; J trimming: 3 bases; junction bases outside the gene matches: 9. CDR3 length: 17 residues. The CDR3 reads CASSRPPGTGHTGELFF. CDR3 nucleotides: TGCGCCAGCAGCCGCCCCCCTGGGACAGGGCACACCGGGGAGCTGTTTTTT.

The chain links TRBV28 to TRBJ2-2, with D possibly TRBD1 on 7 matching bases. The CDR3 has 15 amino acids. V lost 6 bases, J lost 6 bases, and 17 bases lay in between. The V gene's germline CDR1 is MDHEN and CDR2 SYDVKM. CDR3: CASRRGTVKSGELFF. In DNA, the CDR3 is TGTGCCAGCAGACGCGGGACAGTGAAGTCCGGGGAGCTGTTTTTT. The full variable domain, rest sourced from reference TRBV28 and TRBJ2-2, is DVKVTQSSRYLVKRTGEKVFLECVQDMDHENMFWYRQDPGLGLRLIYFSYDVKMKEKGDIPEGYSVSREKKERFSLILESASTNQTSMYLCASRRGTVKSGELFFGEGSRLTVL.

The chain recombines TRBV4-2 with TRBJ1-2; D is perhaps TRBD1 (6 bases). The CDR3 is 15 amino acids. From germline, CDR1 is LGHNA and CDR2 YNFKEQ. The ends were cut back, 5 bases at V and 6 bases at J, with 19 bases in the middle. The CDR3 loop reads CASSGASGAGDGYTF. The CDR3 DNA reads as TGTGCCAGCAGCGGGGCTTCAGGGGCCGGCGATGGCTACACCTTC.

This chain joins TRBV14 and TRBJ2-1; D may be TRBD1 or TRBD2 (5 bases each). There are 12 residues in the CDR3. Looked up from germline, CDR1 is SGHDN and CDR2 is FVKESK. Trimming removed 0 bases at V and 9 bases at J, with 6 bases between. The CDR3 protein is CASSQDGGEQFF. CDR3 sequence (DNA): TGTGCCAGCAGCCAAGATGGGGGTGAGCAGTTCTTC.